These T cell receptor beta chains were read from a single sample in a study of cytomegalovirus exposure and HLA in healthy donors. Assay used: immunoSEQ multiplex PCR; TCRdb lists only in-frame clones, some missing. The sample yields roughly 160,000 clones, just under 80% seen once. Input material: PBMCs. The receptors were sampled from a woman in her forties or fifties in good health and CMV-seronegative. Both conserved end residues are part of each CDR3. D genes are given only for firm matches. The size entry is marked missing in some rows and otherwise reads once, few, many or a size class.

length	J	size	V	D	DNA	CDR3
15	TRBJ2-1	-	TRBV6-4	TRBD2	TGTGCCAGCAGTGACGAGGGGACTAGCGGGAATGAGCAGTTCTTC	CASSDEGTSGNEQFF
15	TRBJ1-4	-	TRBV25-1	TRBD1	TGTGCCAGCAGTGAATCCAGGGGGCAAGGTGAAAAACTGTTTTTT	CASSESRGQGEKLFF
16	TRBJ2-2	-	TRBV28	-	TGTGCCAGCAGATCGTCGGGGATTGGGGACACCGGGGAGCTGTTTTTT	CASRSSGIGDTGELFF
16	TRBJ2-3	-	TRBV5-1	TRBD1	TGCGCCAGCAGCTTGGCCCAACAGGGGCGGACAGATACGCAGTATTTT	CASSLAQQGRTDTQYF
11	TRBJ1-4	-	TRBV25-1	-	TGTGCCAGCAGTAGGACTGCAGAACTGTTTTTT	CASSRTAELFF
22	TRBJ2-2	-	TRBV27	TRBD1	TGTGCCAGCAGTTTAATGGGGTATAATTCTTTCGGGACAGGGCCGAACACCGGGGAGCTGTTTTTT	CASSLMGYNSFGTGPNTGELFF
13	TRBJ2-1	-	TRBV4-3	-	TGCGCCAGCAGCCATTTTTCGGGACTGGGGCAGTTCTTC	CASSHFSGLGQFF
14	TRBJ2-7	-	TRBV2	-	TGTGCCAGCAGTATGGGACTTCGGGCCTACGAGCAGTACTTC	CASSMGLRAYEQYF
14	TRBJ2-7	-	TRBV5-1	TRBD1	TGCGCCAGCAGCGCGACACAGACAGGGAATGAGCAGTACTTC	CASSATQTGNEQYF
15	TRBJ1-5	-	TRBV9	-	TGTGCCAGCAGCGTAGGAGAGACAGGAGGCCAGCCCCAGCATTTT	CASSVGETGGQPQHF
18	TRBJ2-4	-	TRBV7-9	-	TGTGCCAGCAGCTACAACACAGGGCGACAACGTACGGGGAACATTCAGTACTTC	CASSYNTGRQRTGNIQYF
12	TRBJ1-4	-	TRBV29-1	-	TGCAGCGTTCACCAGGGTGGGGAAAAACTGTTTTTT	CSVHQGGEKLFF
16	TRBJ2-1	-	TRBV9	-	TGTGCCAGCAGCGTAGCTGAAAGGAGACTTTACAATGAGCAGTTCTTC	CASSVAERRLYNEQFF
12	TRBJ2-7	-	TRBV10-3	-	TGTGCCATCGGGGGAAGCGGGTACGAGCAGTACTTC	CAIGGSGYEQYF
15	TRBJ2-7	few	TRBV6-6	TRBD2	TGTGCCAGCAGACCACCGGGCGGGAGGGCTATCGAGCAGTACTTC	CASRPPGGRAIEQYF
14	TRBJ2-5	-	TRBV27	TRBD2	TGTGCCAGCAGGGCTAGCGGGGGACAAGAGACCCAGTACTTC	CASRASGGQETQYF
11	TRBJ2-5	-	TRBV28	-	TGTGCCAGTTACTCCAGGGAGACCCAGTACTTC	CASYSRETQYF
17	TRBJ2-3	-	TRBV14	-	TGTGCCAGCAGCCGGCGGGGCCCCCCTTTGGGTCCCGGGGCGCAGTATTTT	CASSRRGPPLGPGAQYF
12	TRBJ2-7	-	TRBV27	-	TGTGCCAGCAGAAGACTAGTGGGTGAGCAGTACTTC	CASRRLVGEQYF
15	TRBJ2-3	-	TRBV7-9	-	TGTGCCAGCAGCTTACCCCGAGGCATCACAGATACGCAGTATTTT	CASSLPRGITDTQYF
15	TRBJ1-1	-	TRBV5-1	-	TGCGCCAGCAGCTTAGGACGCGAGTCAGGGACTGAAGCTTTCTTT	CASSLGRESGTEAFF
13	TRBJ2-1	-	TRBV6-1	TRBD2	TGTGCCAGCGGGGGACTAGACTACAATGAGCAGTTCTTC	CASGGLDYNEQFF
16	TRBJ1-3	-	TRBV6-1	-	TGTGCCAGCAGTGAAGGGTTATATCTAACTGGAAACACCATATATTTT	CASSEGLYLTGNTIYF
20	TRBJ1-2	once	TRBV7-3	-	TGTGCCAGCAGACCTAGACAGGCGCCTCTCCCGCTACCAGCTAACTATGGCTACACCTTC	CASRPRQAPLPLPANYGYTF
14	TRBJ2-7	-	TRBV5-6	-	TGTGCCAGCAGCTTGGATTTTCCAGGGGATGAGCAGTACTTC	CASSLDFPGDEQYF
16	TRBJ2-3	-	TRBV28	-	TGTGCCAGCAGTCTAACTTACAGGGAACCCACAGATACGCAGTATTTT	CASSLTYREPTDTQYF
14	TRBJ2-7	-	TRBV6-1	TRBD1	TGTGCCAGCATGGGACAGGGGTTGGACTACGAGCAGTACTTC	CASMGQGLDYEQYF
16	TRBJ1-5	-	TRBV7-6	TRBD1	TGTGCCAGCAGCCCGGAGGTGGACAGGGGCAATCAGCCCCAGCATTTT	CASSPEVDRGNQPQHF
15	TRBJ2-7	-	TRBV28	TRBD1	TGTGCCAGCAGTCCGGCGGGACAGGGGGCGTCCGAGCAGTACTTC	CASSPAGQGASEQYF